These 14 T cell receptor beta chains were all obtained from the same sample, sequenced in a study of blood T cell repertoires in COVID-19. Only in-frame clones appear in the TCRdb table, and some are missing; sequencing was by immunoSEQ multiplex PCR. This table holds around 280,000 clones, roughly 90% found once. Sequenced input: PBMCs or T cells enriched from blood (not recorded which). These receptors were taken from a woman younger than 35 with acute COVID-19.

The chain uses TRBV5-4 and TRBJ1-3, with TRBD1 as a possible D gene (5 bases). The CDR3 runs 17 residues. Between the trimmed V and J ends, which lost 2 bases and 0 bases, there was a span of 15 bases. Germline CDR1 and CDR2: SGHNT and YYREEE (reference sequence). The chain's CDR3 is CASSFGTRQSSGNTIYF. For the CDR3, the DNA is TGTGCCAGCAGCTTTGGCACGAGACAGAGCTCTGGAAACACCATATATTTT. The full variable domain, its missing parts supplied by reference TRBV5-4 and TRBJ1-3, is ETGVTQSPTHLIKTRGQQVTLRCSSQSGHNTVSWYQQALGQGPQFIFQYYREEENGRGNFPPRFSGLQFPNYSSELNVNALELDDSALYLCASSFGTRQSSGNTIYFGEGSWLTVV.

The CDR3 loop is CASSPGPGGQPQHF. CDR3 DNA: TGTGCCAGCAGTCCTGGTCCAGGGGGGCAGCCCCAGCATTTT. The chain recombines TRBV6-5 with TRBJ1-5; 7 nucleotides align to TRBD1. V lost 5 bases to trimming and J lost 7 bases; unmatched junction nucleotides: 8. Germline V gene lookup returns CDR1 MNHEY and CDR2 SVGAGI. This CDR3 has 14 residues.

This clone has just a few counts. This chain uses TRBV14 with TRBJ2-7, with 10 bases fitting TRBD1. There are 15 residues in the CDR3. V shed 8 bases, J shed 2 bases, and the junction held 9 bases outside the gene matches. Germline values: CDR1 SGHDN, CDR2 FVKESK. The DNA for the CDR3 is TGTGCCAGCCGACGCGACAGGGGGCTGGCCTACGAGCAGTACTTC. Protein product: CASRRDRGLAYEQYF.

As concerns this clone: Different DNA sequences within this sample yield the same CDR3. The rearrangement uses TRBV7-9 and TRBJ2-7, with D tentatively TRBD1 (6 bases). The CDR3 totals 14 residues. CDR1 and CDR2 (germline): SEHNR, FQNEAQ (reference sequence). V dropped 1 base and J dropped 0 bases, with 7 bases sitting between them. The CDR3 sequence is CASSLEGGSYEQYF. In nucleotides, the CDR3 is TGTGCCAGCAGCTTAGAAGGGGGCTCCTACGAGCAGTACTTC.

V and J are TRBV18 and TRBJ1-2; D unclear. CDR3 size: 14 residues. Germline V gene data show CDR1 as KGHSH and CDR2 as LQKENI. The V gene lost 6 bases and the J gene lost 4 bases, with 15 bases spanning the gap. The CDR3 region has the DNA TGTGCCAGCTCCCCCGGGAGCGGGTCCTATGGCTACACCTTC. Residues: CASSPGSGSYGYTF.

The chain combines TRBV29-1 with TRBJ1-2; TRBD1 matches 7 bases. The CDR3 covers 12 residues. Trimming took 0 bases from V and 6 from J; bases not matched to a gene: 1. Per the germline V gene, CDR1 is SQVTM and CDR2 is ANQGSEA. CDR3 in amino acids: CSVEDRGDGYTF. In DNA form, the CDR3 reads TGCAGCGTTGAAGACAGGGGGGATGGCTACACCTTC.

V is TRBV19 and J is TRBJ1-2, with a weak D call TRBD1 (5 bases). Trimming cost V 5 bases and J 8 bases, with 6 bases left between them. Germline values: CDR1 LNHDA, CDR2 SQIVND (reference sequence). The CDR3 length is 10 residues. The CDR3 sequence is CASSDSGYTF. In DNA, the CDR3 is TGTGCCAGTAGTGACAGCGGCTACACCTTC.

This clone was detected once. This chain connects TRBV10-2 to TRBJ2-2, with D possibly TRBD2 on 5 matching bases. Germline V lookup: CDR1 WSHSY, CDR2 SAAADI. V lost 3 bases and J 3 bases, leaving 8 bases between the germline ends. There are 14 residues in the CDR3. CDR3 bases: TGCGCCAGCAGTGACCGACTACACACCGGGGAGCTGTTTTTT. It codes for CASSDRLHTGELFF.

The chain recombines TRBV13 with TRBJ1-2; 9 bases align to TRBD1. This CDR3 is built from 15 residues. CDR1 and CDR2 (germline): PRHDT, FYEKMQ (reference sequence). V trimming: 4 bases; J trimming: 6 bases; junction bases outside the gene matches: 9. CDR3 in DNA: TGTGCCAGCAGCTCAGGACAGGGGTTTTTCAATGGCTACACCTTC. Residues: CASSSGQGFFNGYTF.

CDR3 DNA: TGTGCCAGTAGTCCGGGACTAGCGATATACGAGCAGTACTTC. Residues: CASSPGLAIYEQYF. The chain couples TRBV19 to TRBJ2-7; TRBD2 aligns across 10 bases. The CDR3 length is 14 residues. Unmatched junction bases numbered 5, after V lost 5 bases and J lost 4 bases. In germline, CDR1 is LNHDA, CDR2 SQIVND (reference sequence).

The chain recombines TRBV6-2 or TRBV6-3 with TRBJ2-1; 9 positions match TRBD1. V shed 0 bases and J 5 bases; nucleotides not matched to a gene: 11. CDR3 size: 18 residues. Germline values: CDR1 MNHEY, CDR2 SVGEGT. Here the CDR3 reads CASSYSTGGGIVHNEQFF. CDR3 DNA: TGTGCCAGCAGTTACTCGACAGGGGGAGGTATAGTCCACAATGAGCAGTTCTTC.

The chain links TRBV30 to TRBJ2-3; the D is unclear. The CDR3 length is 12 residues. Germline lookup yields CDR1 GTSNPN and CDR2 SVGIG (reference sequence). The germline V and J ends were trimmed by 1 base and 2 bases, with 4 bases remaining between them. The CDR3, as DNA: TGTGCCTGGAGTGGGCCCACAGATACGCAGTATTTT. Translating it yields CAWSGPTDTQYF.

The chain has TRBV7-2 and TRBJ2-5; no firm D call. The CDR3 spans 14 residues. Germline CDR1 is SGHTA and CDR2 is FQGNSA. With 0 bases removed from V and 3 bases from J, the gap between germline ends came to 8 bases. The CDR3 sequence is CASSLARGKETQYF. CDR3 bases: TGTGCCAGCAGCTTAGCACGCGGAAAAGAGACCCAGTACTTC.

A note on this clone: The DNA is omitted, as the CDR3 cannot be located on it reliably, and the CDR3 follows TCRdb's listing. The gene calls are TRBV21-1 and TRBJ2-1; TRBD2 was called by the table and not checked on the DNA. TRBV21-1 is a recognized pseudogene. The CDR3 adds up to 14 amino acids, both ends counted. CDR3 sequence: CASRVVAGGNEQFF.